The entry below gives a single TCR beta chain sequence along with its context. The CDR3 loop spans 15 amino acids. Germline V gene lookup returns CDR1 SGHDN and CDR2 FVKESK. Trimming stripped 2 bases from V and 8 bases from J, with 13 bases between. Some clones are missing from TCRdb's copy, which holds only in-frame ones; the method was immunoSEQ multiplex PCR. Among about 130,000 clones listed, less than 95% were seen once. The data originate from a study of T cell responses to AZD1222 COVID-19 vaccine. The origin of this receptor is an adult in good health. This sequence joins TRBV14 and TRBJ1-6; D possibly corresponds to TRBD1 (6 bases). This specimen consisted of peripheral blood, obtained on day 0 of AZD1222 vaccination. The CDR3 sequence: CASSQTWGGHSPLHF. CDR3 sequence (DNA): TGTGCCAGCAGCCAAACATGGGGGGGGCATTCACCCCTCCACTTT.